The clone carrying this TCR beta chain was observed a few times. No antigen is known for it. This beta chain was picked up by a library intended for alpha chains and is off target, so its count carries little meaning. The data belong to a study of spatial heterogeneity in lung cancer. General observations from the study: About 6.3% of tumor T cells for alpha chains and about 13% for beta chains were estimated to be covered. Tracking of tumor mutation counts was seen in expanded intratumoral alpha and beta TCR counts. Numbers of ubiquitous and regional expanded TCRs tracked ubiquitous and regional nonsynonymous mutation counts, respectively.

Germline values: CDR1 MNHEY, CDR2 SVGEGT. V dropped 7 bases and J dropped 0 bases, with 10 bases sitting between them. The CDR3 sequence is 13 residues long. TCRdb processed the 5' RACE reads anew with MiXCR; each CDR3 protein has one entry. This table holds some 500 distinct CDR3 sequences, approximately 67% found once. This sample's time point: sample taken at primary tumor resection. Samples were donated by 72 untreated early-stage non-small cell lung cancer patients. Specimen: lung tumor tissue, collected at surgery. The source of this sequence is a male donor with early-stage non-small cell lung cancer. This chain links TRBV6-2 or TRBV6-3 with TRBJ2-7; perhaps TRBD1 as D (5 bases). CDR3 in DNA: TGTGCCAGCACAGGGAAGAACTCCTACGAGCAGTACGTC. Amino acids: CASTGKNSYEQYV.